The 13 T cell receptor beta chains below all came from one sample that was sequenced in a study of neurological immune-mediated disorders. TCRdb reanalysed the 5' RACE reads using MiXCR and keeps one entry per CDR3 protein. The sample has about 21,000 distinct CDR3 sequences, 7% to 8.5% seen once. The specimen sequenced was CD8+ T cells from blood. All receptors come from a young woman with HTLV-1-associated myelopathy (HAM/TSP).

In its sample, this clonotype is medium-sized. The gene calls are TRBV15 and TRBJ1-1, with a possible D match to TRBD1 (6 bases). The V end was cut by 0 bases, the J end by 4 bases, with 9 bases between. This CDR3 is built from 14 residues. Germline lookup yields CDR1 LNHNV and CDR2 YYDKDF (reference sequence). CDR3 protein: CATSRDTGITEAFF. DNA of the CDR3: TGTGCCACCAGCAGAGATACAGGGATCACTGAAGCTTTCTTT.

This clonotype was recorded many times. This chain joins TRBV13 and TRBJ2-3, with D perhaps matching TRBD2 (6 bases). This CDR3 comprises 17 residues. The germline V gene encodes CDR1 PRHDT and CDR2 FYEKMQ (reference sequence). The V end lost 5 bases, the J end lost 1 base, and 19 bases lay between the germline ends. The CDR3 DNA is TGTGCCAGCAGCGATGAGCCCCTCGGGGAGGGCACAGATACGCAGTATTTT. Encoded protein: CASSDEPLGEGTDTQYF.

Ten or more counts support this clonotype. The chain couples TRBV11-2 to TRBJ2-7; D unresolved. CDR1 is SGHAT and CDR2 is FQNNGV in the germline V gene. There are 14 residues in the CDR3. V lost 3 bases and J 5 bases, leaving 14 bases between the germline ends. CDR3 nucleotides: TGTGCCAGCAGCTTCTTCCGTGATGGCAACGAGCAGTACTTC. Its protein product is CASSFFRDGNEQYF. Variable domain in full (rest from reference TRBV11-2 and TRBJ2-7): EAGVAQSPRYKIIEKRQSVAFWCNPISGHATLYWYQQILGQGPKLLIQFQNNGVVDDSQLPKDRFSAERLKGVDSTLKIQPAKLEDSAVYLCASSFFRDGNEQYFGPGTRLTVT.

Many counts were recorded for this clonotype. The V and J genes are TRBV6-5 and TRBJ1-1; 7 bases map to TRBD1. Looked up from germline, CDR1 is MNHEY and CDR2 is SVGAGI. The CDR3 covers 15 residues. V was clipped by 0 bases and J by 3 bases; unmatched bases: 4. This CDR3 reads CASSYSGRGDTEAFF. CDR3 sequence (DNA): TGTGCCAGCAGTTACTCGGGCAGGGGGGACACTGAAGCTTTCTTT.

This clonotype has a count of ten or more. V is TRBV20-1 and J is TRBJ2-7; D might be TRBD1 (6 bases). The germline V and J ends were trimmed by 6 bases and 0 bases, with 12 bases remaining between them. Per germline, CDR1 DFQATT and CDR2 SNEGSKA (reference sequence). The CDR3 loop spans 13 amino acids. The CDR3 sequence: CSAITGSSYEQYF. The CDR3 DNA is TGCAGTGCCATTACAGGGAGCTCCTACGAGCAGTACTTC.

Many counts were recorded for this clonotype. This chain links TRBV6-1 with TRBJ2-1; 12 bases map to TRBD2. The CDR3 has 14 amino acids. J lost 11 bases, V lost 2 bases, and 4 bases had no gene match. Germline V gene data show CDR1 as MNHNS and CDR2 as SASEGT. The CDR3: CASSESSGGGKQFF. The CDR3 DNA is TGTGCCAGCAGTGAATCTAGCGGGGGGGGAAAGCAGTTCTTC.

The gene calls are TRBV4-1 and TRBJ2-1; the D gene is possibly TRBD2 (5 bases). From germline, CDR1 is MGHRA and CDR2 YSYEKL. This CDR3 region has 16 residues. Trimming stripped 2 bases from V and 4 bases from J, with 15 bases between. CDR3 nucleotides: TGCGCCAGCAGCCAATCGTACCCGACTACGTACAATGAGCAGTTCTTC. This sequence encodes CASSQSYPTTYNEQFF.

This clonotype was counted ten times or more. V usage is TRBV30 and J usage is TRBJ2-7, with 11 positions matching TRBD1. CDR1 and CDR2 (germline): GTSNPN, SVGIG (reference sequence). The CDR3 is 14 amino acids. Losses at the gene ends were 3 bases for V and 3 bases for J; bases not matched to a gene: 4. The CDR3 bases are TGTGCCTGGAGCCAAGGGACAGGGGGCTACGAGCAGTACTTC. Amino acids: CAWSQGTGGYEQYF.

In this sample, this clonotype turned up many times. The rearrangement joins TRBV27 to TRBJ2-2; D not certain. Germline CDR1 reads MNHEY; CDR2 reads SMNVEV (reference sequence). The ends were cut back, 1 base at V and 6 bases at J, with 9 bases in the middle. The CDR3 extends over 14 amino acids. CDR3 sequence (DNA): TGTGCCAGCAGTTTATTCCTAGTTTCCGGGGAGCTGTTTTTT. Translated, it gives CASSLFLVSGELFF.

This clonotype was found many times. This chain connects TRBV19 to TRBJ1-1, with no clear D. The CDR3 length is 13 residues. Per germline, CDR1 LNHDA and CDR2 SQIVND (reference sequence). With 3 bases removed from V and 4 bases from J, the gap between germline ends came to 9 bases. The CDR3 spells CASSMVLSTEAFF. The CDR3 coding sequence is TGTGCCAGTAGTATGGTTTTGAGCACTGAAGCTTTCTTT.

This clonotype counts as medium-sized. V gene TRBV5-1 combines with J gene TRBJ2-1; D is unresolved. V shed 1 base and J shed 8 bases, with 7 bases lying between them. The CDR3 runs to 12 residues. Germline-derived CDR1 and CDR2 are SGHRS and YFSETQ. Here the CDR3 DNA reads TGCGCCAGCAGCTTGTCTACATATGAGCAGTTCTTC. Translated: CASSLSTYEQFF.

This clonotype occurred many times. The rearrangement joins TRBV7-9 to TRBJ1-6, with 10 bases identical to TRBD1. Germline V gives CDR1 SEHNR, CDR2 FQNEAQ (reference sequence). V was clipped by 5 bases and J by 7 bases; unmatched bases: 11. The CDR3 covers 17 residues. Here the CDR3 reads CASSLLRTGGSNSPLHF. CDR3 sequence (DNA): TGTGCCAGCAGCCTACTCAGGACAGGGGGTAGCAATTCACCCCTCCACTTT.

This clonotype was counted at least ten times. V and J are TRBV6-5 and TRBJ2-5; D may be TRBD1 (6 bases). CDR1 and CDR2 (germline): MNHEY, SVGAGI. V lost 11 bases and J lost 0, with 10 bases in between. The CDR3 loop spans 12 amino acids. The CDR3 spells CAGGQNQETQYF. In DNA, the CDR3 is TGTGCCGGCGGACAGAACCAAGAGACCCAGTACTTC.